Detailed here is one TCR beta chain. Its antigen is as yet unknown. The sample belongs to a study of CD8 T cells in ankylosing spondylitis. Study outcomes and limitations: Characteristic of ankylosing spondylitis blood, it appeared, was a TCR beta motif comprising eight highly homologous variants. It was reported that disease-linked clones were significantly enriched in matched ankylosing spondylitis synovial fluid.

A single record per CDR3 protein comes from TCRdb applying MiXCR to the 5' RACE reads. Among 350,000 to 450,000 distinct CDR3 sequences, more than 25% were seen once, and the ten largest hold under 0.9%. Germline CDR1 and CDR2: LGHNA and YNFKEQ. The CDR3 sequence is 14 residues long. Germline trimming cut 5 bases from V and 5 bases from J; bases unmatched to any gene: 4. V is TRBV4-2 and J is TRBJ2-2; TRBD2 matches 8 bases. This sequence originates from a male donor with ankylosing spondylitis. Sequencing was done on a sample of blood, either unsorted or a sorted T cell fraction (not recorded which). The CDR3 DNA sequence: TGTGCCAGCAGCGAAAGCGGGAGTACCGGGGAGCTGTTTTTT. Translation gives CASSESGSTGELFF.